This TCR beta chain was sequenced in a study of blood T cell repertoires in COVID-19. Turning to the study itself: PBMCs, B-cell-depleted T cells, or T cells provided the cDNA or gDNA that made up the material.

Clones were read by immunoSEQ multiplex PCR, and TCRdb kept only the in-frame ones, dropping some. Among about 250,000 clones, roughly 86% were seen once, and the ten largest hold 1.6%. CDR3 size: 14 residues. Trimming stripped 4 bases from V and 8 bases from J, with 18 bases between. Germline V gene lookup returns CDR1 SGDLS and CDR2 YYNGEE. The source is a woman aged 60 to 75 who had recovered from COVID-19. The V gene is TRBV9, the J gene TRBJ1-1; D is uncertain. Sequencing input: peripheral blood. The CDR3 coding sequence is TGTGCCAGCAGCCCGCGGTTGGGTCGAGAAGAAGCTTTCTTT. As protein: CASSPRLGREEAFF.